Listed here are 27 T cell receptor beta chains from one sample, sequenced in a study of beta chain features in type 1 diabetes. The isolated RNA, all of it, was reverse transcribed, so expressed TCRB transcripts were what got sequenced. Sequencing was performed with immunoSEQ multiplex PCR; in TCRdb, only in-frame clones are kept and a portion is missing. The data show some 410,000 clones, around 10% seen once. Sample: naive CD4+ T cells from blood. These TCRs come from a woman younger than 30 in good health.

This clone turned up a few times. The chain couples TRBV7-2 to TRBJ1-2; possibly TRBD1 for D (6 bases). The V end was cut by 7 bases, the J end by 4 bases, with 13 bases between. The CDR3 length is 13 residues. The germline gives CDR1 SGHTA, CDR2 FQGNSA. This CDR3 is CASTQRTVYGYTF. Here the CDR3 DNA reads TGTGCCAGCACCCAGAGGACAGTCTATGGCTACACCTTC.

The sample holds a few counts of this clone. The V gene is TRBV4-2, the J gene TRBJ1-1; 9 nucleotides agree with TRBD1. The CDR3 runs 15 residues. V gave up 1 base and J gave up 1 base; unmatched junction bases: 1. Germline CDR1 is LGHNA and CDR2 is YNFKEQ. The CDR3 DNA is TGTGCCAGCAGCCAAGCGGGACAGGGGAACACTGAAGCTTTCTTT. Protein product: CASSQAGQGNTEAFF.

The V gene is TRBV7-2, the J gene TRBJ2-3; D is uncertain. The germline V gene has CDR1 SGHTA and CDR2 FQGNSA. The CDR3 is 17 residues long. Trimming removed 2 bases from V and 0 bases from J, with 15 bases in between. The CDR3 protein is CASSLSVIRLSTDTQYF. DNA of the CDR3: TGTGCCAGCAGCTTATCCGTAATCCGACTTAGCACAGATACGCAGTATTTT. Full variable domain (rest looked up from reference TRBV7-2 and TRBJ2-3): GAGVSQSPSNKVTEKGKDVELRCDPISGHTALYWYRQSLGQGLEFLIYFQGNSAPDKSGLPSDRFSAERTGGSVSTLTIQRTQQEDSAVYLCASSLSVIRLSTDTQYFGPGTRLTVL.

This chain connects TRBV7-9 to TRBJ2-1; 9 nucleotides align to TRBD2. V shed 3 bases and J 2 bases; nucleotides not matched to a gene: 11. The CDR3 is 18 amino acids. CDR1 is SEHNR, CDR2 FQNEAQ, per germline (reference sequence). Here the CDR3 DNA reads TGTGCCAGCAGCTTGACTCTGTCAGCGGGGGGTACCTACAATGAGCAGTTCTTC. Amino acids: CASSLTLSAGGTYNEQFF.

The rearrangement uses TRBV2 and TRBJ2-3, with 11 nucleotides matching TRBD2. Germline V gives CDR1 SNHLY, CDR2 FYNNEI. The CDR3 is made up of 15 amino acids. The V and J ends lost 3 bases and 5 bases, in that order; junction bases with no gene match: 4. The CDR3 DNA reads TGTGCCAGCAGTGACGTAGGACTAGCGGGAGATACGCAGTATTTT. It translates to CASSDVGLAGDTQYF.

This clone was seen only a few times. The chain employs TRBV19 and TRBJ2-3; D ambiguous. V was clipped by 1 base and J by 1 base, with 12 bases between them. CDR1 is LNHDA, CDR2 SQIVND, per germline (reference sequence). There are 16 residues in the CDR3. This CDR3 is CASSIARFQGTDTQYF. The CDR3 nucleotides are TGTGCCAGTAGTATAGCCCGGTTTCAGGGCACAGATACGCAGTATTTT.

This clone appeared a few times. The V and J genes are TRBV7-2 and TRBJ2-7; 7 nucleotides align to TRBD2. CDR3 length: 15 residues. The V and J ends lost 6 bases and 6 bases, in that order; junction bases with no gene match: 14. Germline lookup yields CDR1 SGHTA and CDR2 FQGNSA. The CDR3 loop is CASRRTGGPTTEQYF. The DNA for the CDR3 is TGTGCCAGCAGACGAACGGGAGGCCCCACCACCGAGCAGTACTTC. The full variable domain, completed using reference TRBV7-2 and TRBJ2-7, is GAGVSQSPSNKVTEKGKDVELRCDPISGHTALYWYRQSLGQGLEFLIYFQGNSAPDKSGLPSDRFSAERTGGSVSTLTIQRTQQEDSAVYLCASRRTGGPTTEQYFGPGTRLTVT.

This clone was picked up a small number of times. The chain carries TRBV4-2 and TRBJ2-5; D is ambiguous. The germline V gene has CDR1 LGHNA and CDR2 YNFKEQ. This CDR3 contains 15 residues. V was trimmed by 0 bases and J by 0 bases, leaving 8 bases between them. DNA of the CDR3: TGTGCCAGCAGCCAAGACCTCGTCGACCAAGAGACCCAGTACTTC. Protein: CASSQDLVDQETQYF.

This clone was picked up a small number of times. The V gene is TRBV29-1, the J gene TRBJ1-1; no definite D call. CDR3 length equals 12 residues. Trimming shortened V by 6 bases and J by 5 bases, and 13 bases separated the two germline ends. CDR1 is SQVTM and CDR2 is ANQGSEA in the germline V gene. CDR3 sequence reads: CSVRPLGTEAFF. The CDR3 DNA reads TGCAGCGTCCGCCCCTTAGGTACTGAAGCTTTCTTT.

This clone was counted between two and nine times. DNA for the CDR3: TGTGCCAGCAGCTGGAACAGGGCACCCCTCCACTTT. Amino acid sequence: CASSWNRAPLHF. This chain uses TRBV5-8 with TRBJ1-6; maybe TRBD1 (6 bases). This CDR3 is built from 12 residues. Looked up from germline, CDR1 is SGHTS and CDR2 is YDEGEE. Between the trimmed V and J ends, which lost 3 bases and 11 bases, there was a span of 9 bases.

Only a few counts were recorded for this clone. The gene calls are TRBV7-9 and TRBJ2-4, with D maybe TRBD1 (6 bases). Germline V gene lookup returns CDR1 SEHNR and CDR2 FQNEAQ (reference sequence). The ends were cut back, 5 bases at V and 6 bases at J, with 8 bases in the middle. There are 12 residues in the CDR3. DNA of the CDR3: TGTGCCAGCAGCCCGGACAGAAACATTCAGTACTTC. Protein product: CASSPDRNIQYF.

This chain links TRBV7-9 with TRBJ1-3; no definite D call. CDR3 size: 13 residues. V was trimmed by 2 bases and J by 4 bases, leaving 6 bases between them. Germline CDR1 and CDR2: SEHNR and FQNEAQ (reference sequence). CDR3 region: CASSLIVGNTIYF. For the CDR3, the DNA is TGTGCCAGCAGCTTAATTGTAGGAAACACCATATATTTT.

This clone has more than one count but fewer than ten. V usage is TRBV5-4 and J usage is TRBJ2-7; D is undetermined. Germline V gives CDR1 SGHNT, CDR2 YYREEE (reference sequence). Trimming removed 3 bases from V and 6 bases from J, with 13 bases in between. CDR3 length: 13 amino acids. The CDR3 loop reads CASSSARLSEQYF. The CDR3, as DNA: TGTGCCAGCAGCTCTGCTAGGTTGTCCGAGCAGTACTTC. The full variable domain, in which reference TRBV5-4 and TRBJ2-7 provide the parts outside the CDR3, is ETGVTQSPTHLIKTRGQQVTLRCSSQSGHNTVSWYQQALGQGPQFIFQYYREEENGRGNFPPRFSGLQFPNYSSELNVNALELDDSALYLCASSSARLSEQYFGPGTRLTVT.

The chain links TRBV19 to TRBJ1-4; possible D gene TRBD1, 6 bases. V was shortened by 6 bases and J by 0 bases, with 14 bases between the two germline ends. The CDR3 is 16 residues long. Germline CDR1 and CDR2: LNHDA and SQIVND (reference sequence). The CDR3 DNA sequence: TGTGCCAGTAGCCCCTACAGGGCCGCAACTAATGAAAAACTGTTTTTT. It encodes CASSPYRAATNEKLFF.

The sample holds a few counts of this clone. CDR3 in DNA: TGTGCCAGCAGTGAAGCTAGGCTTGAGACCCAGTACTTC. It codes for CASSEARLETQYF. This chain connects TRBV25-1 to TRBJ2-5; D gene uncertain. The germline gives CDR1 MGHDK, CDR2 SYGVNS. The V end lost 2 bases, the J end lost 5 bases, and 9 bases lay between the germline ends. This CDR3 is 13 amino acids long. Full variable domain (outside the CDR3, taken from reference TRBV25-1 and TRBJ2-5): EADIYQTPRYLVIGTGKKITLECSQTMGHDKMYWYQQDPGMELHLIHYSYGVNSTEKGDLSSESTVSRIRTEHFPLTLESARPSHTSQYLCASSEARLETQYFGPGTRLLVL.

Comments on this clone: This may stem from a read error, because a much larger clone lies one nucleotide away. At the DNA level, this CDR3 is encoded by other sequences in the same sample as well. The chain couples TRBV5-1 to TRBJ1-1, with D uncertain. V was clipped by 1 base and J by 2 bases, with 0 bases between them. The CDR3 has 11 residues. Germline V lookup: CDR1 SGHRS, CDR2 YFSETQ. The CDR3 loop is CASSLNTEAFF. The CDR3 coding sequence is TGCGCCAGCAGCTTGAACACTGAAGCTTTCTTT.

This clone was seen a few times. This chain joins TRBV15 and TRBJ2-1; 10 bases map to TRBD2. The ends lost 2 bases at V and 4 bases at J; junction bases unmatched: 11. The CDR3 consists of 18 residues. Germline lookup yields CDR1 LNHNV and CDR2 YYDKDF (reference sequence). The CDR3 region is CATSRRTSGESVYNEQFF. The DNA for the CDR3 is TGTGCCACCAGCAGACGAACTAGCGGGGAGTCTGTTTACAATGAGCAGTTCTTC. Supplemented by reference TRBV15 and TRBJ2-1, the full variable domain reads DAMVIQNPRYQVTQFGKPVTLSCSQTLNHNVMYWYQQKSSQAPKLLFHYYDKDFNNEADTPDNFQSRRPNTSFCFLDIRSPGLGDTAMYLCATSRRTSGESVYNEQFFGPGTRLTVL.

The chain employs TRBV5-6 and TRBJ2-1; no clear D gene. V dropped 3 bases and J dropped 5 bases, with 9 bases sitting between them. CDR1 and CDR2 from the germline V gene are SGHDT and YYEEEE. CDR3 length: 13 amino acids. The CDR3 coding sequence is TGTGCCAGCAGCTCCGGACGGAACAATGAGCAGTTCTTC. Amino acid sequence: CASSSGRNNEQFF.

The chain recombines TRBV7-9 with TRBJ1-1; TRBD1 might be the D (6 bases). The CDR3 length is 16 residues. Per the germline V gene, CDR1 is SEHNR and CDR2 is FQNEAQ (reference sequence). V shed 5 bases and J shed 3 bases, with 19 bases lying between them. CDR3 region: CASSPNRGLGDTEAFF. The CDR3 nucleotides read TGTGCCAGCAGCCCTAATCGGGGGCTCGGCGACACTGAAGCTTTCTTT.

This rearrangement joins TRBV6-5 to TRBJ2-7, with D possibly TRBD2 on 5 matching bases. The CDR3 contains 15 residues. Looked up from germline, CDR1 is MNHEY and CDR2 is SVGAGI. Trimming removed 6 bases at V and 2 bases at J, with 17 bases between. The CDR3 spells CASRSGPGGPYEQYF. CDR3 DNA: TGTGCCAGCAGATCCGGGCCCGGAGGTCCCTACGAGCAGTACTTC.

The V gene is TRBV18, the J gene TRBJ1-6, with 10 bases lining up with TRBD1. The CDR3 totals 15 residues. The V and J ends lost 3 bases and 8 bases, in that order; junction bases with no gene match: 4. Germline V gives CDR1 KGHSH, CDR2 LQKENI. The CDR3 region is CASSPSGTGDSPLHF. The CDR3 nucleotides are TGTGCCAGCTCACCCTCCGGGACAGGGGATTCACCCCTCCACTTT.

This clone turned up a few times. The chain couples TRBV23-1 to TRBJ2-7; 7 bases line up with TRBD1. TRBV23-1 is an ORF for which the function is uncertain. After removal of 6 bases from V and 0 bases from J, the junction contained 11 bases not matched to a gene. This CDR3 comprises 16 residues. For the CDR3, the DNA is TGCGCCAGCAGCAAACGACAGGGTGTCCCCTCCTACGAGCAGTACGTC. Its protein product is CASSKRQGVPSYEQYV.

This clone was found a few times. The chain uses TRBV7-2 and TRBJ1-5, with TRBD1 as a possible D gene (5 bases). V gave up 1 base and J gave up 5 bases, with 12 bases separating them. The CDR3 has 15 amino acids. Germline V lookup: CDR1 SGHTA, CDR2 FQGNSA. The CDR3 spells CASSLVSGADQPQHF. CDR3 DNA sequence: TGTGCCAGCAGCTTAGTATCCGGGGCAGATCAGCCCCAGCATTTT.

This clone was seen many times. The rearrangement joins TRBV14 to TRBJ2-4, with unresolved D. CDR1 and CDR2 from the germline V gene are SGHDN and FVKESK. This CDR3 contains 14 residues. The V gene lost 1 base and the J gene lost 7 bases, with 11 bases spanning the gap. The chain's CDR3 is CASSQASSTNIQYF. Here the CDR3 DNA reads TGTGCCAGCAGCCAAGCCAGCTCGACTAACATTCAGTACTTC. Full variable domain (rest looked up from reference TRBV14 and TRBJ2-4): EAGVTQFPSHSVIEKGQTVTLRCDPISGHDNLYWYRRVMGKEIKFLLHFVKESKQDESGMPNNRFLAERTGGTYSTLKVQPAELEDSGVYFCASSQASSTNIQYFGAGTRLSVL.

The sample holds a few counts of this clone. The chain combines TRBV9 with TRBJ2-1; TRBD2 matches at 13 bases. Unmatched junction bases numbered 14, after V lost 4 bases and J lost 7 bases. CDR3 length equals 18 residues. Germline values: CDR1 SGDLS, CDR2 YYNGEE. CDR3 loop: CASSPRGLAGLKGNEQFF. The DNA for the CDR3 is TGTGCCAGCAGCCCTCGGGGACTAGCGGGACTGAAGGGGAATGAGCAGTTCTTC.

The V and J genes are TRBV11-2 and TRBJ2-3, with D possibly being TRBD1 or TRBD2 (5 bases each). Germline CDR1 SGHAT, CDR2 FQNNGV. V shed 5 bases and J shed 5 bases, with 20 bases lying between them. There are 16 residues in the CDR3. Here the CDR3 reads CASSGFGTPLGDTQYF. CDR3 in DNA: TGTGCCAGCAGCGGATTCGGGACGCCACTGGGAGATACGCAGTATTTT.

This clone was picked up a small number of times. The chain uses TRBV7-9 and TRBJ2-4, with D perhaps TRBD2 (5 bases). The CDR3 covers 14 residues. V was pared by 1 base and J by 7 bases, with 11 bases between. CDR1 is SEHNR, CDR2 FQNEAQ, per germline (reference sequence). This CDR3 reads CASSLGGRENIQYF. CDR3 nucleotides: TGTGCCAGCAGCTTAGGAGGGAGAGAGAACATTCAGTACTTC.